A selection of T cell receptor beta chains follows, all from one sample in a study of cytomegalovirus exposure and HLA in healthy donors. Clones were read by immunoSEQ multiplex PCR, and TCRdb kept only the in-frame ones, dropping some. The data show approximately 190,000 clones, with roughly four fifths seen just once and about 0.8% held by the top ten. Sample: PBMCs. These receptors all come from a young woman in good health and CMV-seronegative. CDR3s include the opening cysteine and the closing phenylalanine or tryptophan. Each record gives: V gene, clone size, J gene, D gene, CDR3 protein, CDR3 DNA. A D gene is named only where the DNA matches it firmly. Clone sizes are given selectively: once, few, many, or a class where the clone is expanded.

TRBV5-4,few,TRBJ1-1,.,CASSFTGWDTEAFF,TGTGCCAGCAGCTTTACGGGATGGGACACTGAAGCTTTCTTT
TRBV20-1,once,TRBJ1-6,.,CSAGGDSPLHF,TGCAGTGCTGGGGGCGATTCACCCCTCCACTTT
TRBV29-1,.,TRBJ1-1,.,CSVAGPGFSEAFF,TGCAGCGTCGCTGGGCCGGGATTCTCTGAAGCTTTCTTT
TRBV4-1,.,TRBJ2-7,.,CASSQEGPTGREQYF,TGCGCCAGCAGCCAAGAGGGGCCCACAGGGCGCGAGCAGTACTTC
TRBV9,.,TRBJ2-2,.,CASSPRTLLWGELFF,TGTGCCAGCAGCCCTAGGACTCTACTTTGGGGGGAGCTGTTTTTT
TRBV9,.,TRBJ2-2,.,CASSVGGPGTGELFF,TGTGCCAGCAGCGTAGGAGGGCCGGGGACCGGGGAGCTGTTTTTT
TRBV5-5,.,TRBJ1-2,.,CASSLEQTKPYGYTF,TGTGCCAGCAGCTTGGAACAGACAAAACCCTATGGCTACACCTTC
TRBV25-1,.,TRBJ2-1,.,CASRDSYEQFF,TGTGCCAGCAGGGACAGTTACGAGCAGTTCTTC
TRBV6-1,.,TRBJ1-3,TRBD1,CASSEPGTASGNTIYF,TGTGCCAGCAGTGAACCCGGGACAGCATCTGGAAACACCATATATTTT
TRBV9,.,TRBJ2-3,.,CASSVEWGVEGKDTQYF,TGTGCCAGCAGCGTAGAATGGGGAGTGGAGGGGAAGGATACGCAGTATTTT
TRBV5-1,.,TRBJ2-3,.,CASSLAQGWDTQYF,TGCGCCAGCAGCTTGGCACAGGGTTGGGATACGCAGTATTTT
TRBV29-1,.,TRBJ2-3,TRBD2,CSVEGSAGATQYF,TGCAGCGTTGAAGGATCAGCGGGAGCTACGCAGTATTTT
TRBV25-1,.,TRBJ1-2,.,CASSGRGYGYTF,TGTGCCAGCAGTGGAAGGGGCTATGGCTACACCTTC
TRBV5-4,.,TRBJ2-3,TRBD1,CAFAGQGESTDTQYF,TGTGCCTTCGCCGGACAGGGGGAAAGCACAGATACGCAGTATTTT
TRBV27,.,TRBJ2-3,.,CASSLSHSGTQYF,TGTGCCAGCAGTTTATCCCACTCGGGTACGCAGTATTTT
TRBV5-6,few,TRBJ1-4,.,CASSLEEEKLFF,TGTGCCAGCAGCTTGGAGGAGGAAAAACTGTTTTTT
TRBV5-1,once,TRBJ2-3,TRBD1,CASSWTGASTDTQYF,TGCGCCAGCAGCTGGACAGGGGCTAGCACAGATACGCAGTATTTT
TRBV14,.,TRBJ2-3,.,CASSPLAVRDTQYF,TGTGCCAGCAGCCCCTTAGCGGTCCGGGATACGCAGTATTTT
TRBV6-1,once,TRBJ2-3,TRBD2,CASSELSGASTDTQYF,TGTGCCAGCAGTGAACTTAGCGGGGCTAGCACAGATACGCAGTATTTT
TRBV19,.,TRBJ1-1,.,CASSITTMNTEAFF,TGTGCCAGTAGTATTACGACAATGAACACTGAAGCTTTCTTT
TRBV30,.,TRBJ1-4,TRBD1,CAWSVEGQGGTNEKLFF,TGTGCCTGGAGTGTCGAGGGACAGGGGGGGACTAATGAAAAACTGTTTTTT
TRBV6-5,.,TRBJ1-1,.,CASSLMAGDSEAFF,TGTGCCAGCAGCTTGATGGCTGGTGACTCTGAAGCTTTCTTT
TRBV5-1,.,TRBJ1-2,.,CASSARTGGYTF,TGCGCCAGCAGCGCGCGGACTGGCGGCTACACCTTC
TRBV29-1,.,TRBJ1-1,.,CSAEQGSRAFF,TGCAGCGCTGAACAGGGTTCACGGGCTTTCTTT
TRBV7-6,.,TRBJ1-3,.,CASSYDAGGTIYF,TGTGCCAGCAGCTACGATGCGGGGGGCACCATATATTTT
TRBV9,.,TRBJ1-5,TRBD1,CASSTGTGLSNQPQHF,TGTGCCAGCAGCACCGGGACAGGGCTTAGCAATCAGCCCCAGCATTTT
TRBV15,few,TRBJ2-3,.,CAASGDEQGGSTDTQYF,TGTGCCGCCTCGGGCGATGAACAGGGGGGGAGCACAGATACGCAGTATTTT
TRBV27,.,TRBJ1-1,.,CASSFVQGFTEAFF,TGTGCCAGCAGTTTCGTCCAGGGGTTCACTGAAGCTTTCTTT
TRBV5-6,.,TRBJ1-2,TRBD1,CASNWGDSGYTF,TGTGCCAGCAACTGGGGGGACAGCGGCTACACCTTC
TRBV6-5,few,TRBJ2-7,TRBD1,CASRRTGQEPYEQYF,TGTGCCAGCCGCAGGACGGGACAGGAGCCCTACGAGCAGTACTTC
TRBV7-9,.,TRBJ2-7,.,CASSKDRFYEQYF,TGTGCCAGCAGCAAGGACAGATTCTACGAGCAGTACTTC
TRBV30,.,TRBJ1-3,.,CAWSVGTLGNTIYF,TGTGCCTGGAGTGTTGGGACACTAGGAAACACCATATATTTT
TRBV11-2,once,TRBJ2-1,TRBD2,CASSLETSGSYNEQFF,TGTGCCAGCAGCTTAGAGACTAGCGGGAGCTACAATGAGCAGTTCTTC
TRBV6-5,.,TRBJ2-5,.,CASSYARGSETQYF,TGTGCCAGCAGTTACGCTCGGGGGTCAGAGACCCAGTACTTC
TRBV13,.,TRBJ1-2,.,CASSLGSGAGYTF,TGTGCCAGCAGCTTAGGGTCAGGGGCTGGCTACACCTTC
TRBV19,.,TRBJ2-7,TRBD2,CASSIATSGAYEQYF,TGTGCCAGTAGTATAGCGACTAGCGGGGCCTACGAGCAGTACTTC
TRBV9,once,TRBJ1-3,.,CASRGGSSGNTIYF,TGTGCCAGCCGGGGGGGGAGCTCTGGAAACACCATATATTTT
TRBV2,.,TRBJ2-7,TRBD2,CASKPGLGYEQYF,TGTGCCAGCAAGCCGGGACTAGGCTACGAGCAGTACTTC
TRBV9,.,TRBJ2-7,TRBD1,CASSVGTGELLDEQYF,TGTGCCAGCAGCGTAGGGACAGGGGAACTCCTGGACGAGCAGTACTTC
TRBV27,.,TRBJ2-5,.,CASSLLGGAQETQYF,TGTGCCAGCAGTTTATTAGGAGGGGCCCAAGAGACCCAGTACTTC